The rows below give T cell receptor beta chains drawn from one sample of a study of cytomegalovirus exposure and HLA in healthy donors. Method: immunoSEQ multiplex PCR; TCRdb's copy keeps in-frame clones and lacks some. The sample records 210,000 or so clones, 70% to 90% being singletons. Sequencing was carried out using PBMCs. These receptors all stem from a woman aged 18-35 years in good health and CMV-seronegative. Both conserved end residues are part of each CDR3. Each record gives: V gene, CDR3 length, D gene, J gene, CDR3 protein, CDR3 DNA. The D gene is left open where the match is weak.

V gene: TRBV11-2
CDR3 length: 15
D gene: TRBD2
J gene: TRBJ2-3
CDR3 protein: CASIVEGLAGDPQYF
CDR3 DNA: TGTGCCAGCATCGTGGAGGGGCTAGCGGGAGACCCTCAGTATTTT

V gene: TRBV7-9
CDR3 length: 14
D gene: TRBD1
J gene: TRBJ1-2
CDR3 protein: CASSSLQGAYGYTF
CDR3 DNA: TGTGCCAGCAGCTCACTACAGGGGGCGTATGGCTACACCTTC

V gene: TRBV7-9
CDR3 length: 15
D gene: NA
J gene: TRBJ1-1
CDR3 protein: CASSVLPMGRTEAFF
CDR3 DNA: TGTGCCAGCAGCGTACTCCCCATGGGGAGAACTGAAGCTTTCTTT

V gene: TRBV7-9
CDR3 length: 13
D gene: NA
J gene: TRBJ2-7
CDR3 protein: CASSLPGTYEQYF
CDR3 DNA: TGTGCCAGCAGCTTGCCAGGCACCTACGAGCAGTACTTC

V gene: TRBV10-3
CDR3 length: 13
D gene: NA
J gene: TRBJ2-1
CDR3 protein: CAISEEGYNEQFF
CDR3 DNA: TGTGCCATCAGTGAGGAGGGATACAATGAGCAGTTCTTC

V gene: TRBV11-2
CDR3 length: 14
D gene: TRBD1
J gene: TRBJ1-2
CDR3 protein: CASSLDRVEYGYTF
CDR3 DNA: TGTGCCAGCAGCTTGGACAGGGTGGAGTATGGCTACACCTTC

V gene: TRBV6-5
CDR3 length: 13
D gene: NA
J gene: TRBJ2-7
CDR3 protein: CASSYSDSDEQYF
CDR3 DNA: TGTGCCAGCAGTTACTCGGATAGCGACGAGCAGTACTTC

V gene: TRBV4-1
CDR3 length: 15
D gene: NA
J gene: TRBJ2-3
CDR3 protein: CASSQEVRYTDTQYF
CDR3 DNA: TGCGCCAGCAGCCAAGAGGTCAGGTACACAGATACGCAGTATTTT

V gene: TRBV7-2
CDR3 length: 13
D gene: NA
J gene: TRBJ1-1
CDR3 protein: CASSLGAGAEAFF
CDR3 DNA: TGTGCCAGCAGCTTAGGGGCAGGGGCTGAAGCTTTCTTT

V gene: TRBV9
CDR3 length: 12
D gene: NA
J gene: TRBJ1-2
CDR3 protein: CASSPRDTGYTF
CDR3 DNA: TGTGCCAGCAGCCCCCGGGACACTGGCTACACCTTC

V gene: TRBV28
CDR3 length: 15
D gene: NA
J gene: TRBJ2-3
CDR3 protein: CASSPQTSSTDTQYF
CDR3 DNA: TGTGCCAGCAGTCCGCAGACTAGTAGCACAGATACGCAGTATTTT

V gene: TRBV10-3
CDR3 length: 15
D gene: TRBD2
J gene: TRBJ2-7
CDR3 protein: CAINLNGLAGDEQYF
CDR3 DNA: TGTGCCATCAATCTTAATGGACTAGCGGGAGACGAGCAGTACTTC

V gene: TRBV15
CDR3 length: 17
D gene: TRBD1
J gene: TRBJ1-5
CDR3 protein: CATSSEGTGVGNQPQHF
CDR3 DNA: TGTGCCACCAGCAGTGAGGGGACAGGGGTGGGCAATCAGCCCCAGCATTTT

V gene: TRBV7-9
CDR3 length: 14
D gene: TRBD2
J gene: TRBJ2-5
CDR3 protein: CASSLLAGQETQYF
CDR3 DNA: TGTGCCAGCAGCTTACTAGCGGGTCAAGAGACCCAGTACTTC

V gene: TRBV11-2
CDR3 length: 13
D gene: NA
J gene: TRBJ2-7
CDR3 protein: CASSVTTGGEQYF
CDR3 DNA: TGTGCCAGCAGCGTTACTACAGGCGGCGAGCAGTACTTC

V gene: TRBV27
CDR3 length: 15
D gene: NA
J gene: TRBJ1-5
CDR3 protein: CASSLSIGLAQPQHF
CDR3 DNA: TGTGCCAGCAGTTTATCGATTGGGCTAGCACAGCCCCAGCATTTT

V gene: TRBV7-2
CDR3 length: 15
D gene: NA
J gene: TRBJ1-2
CDR3 protein: CASRETIIGVYGYTF
CDR3 DNA: TGTGCCAGCAGAGAGACCATCATAGGGGTCTACGGCTACACCTTC

V gene: TRBV9
CDR3 length: 17
D gene: TRBD2
J gene: TRBJ2-5
CDR3 protein: CASSNLGLAGGQETQYF
CDR3 DNA: TGTGCCAGCAGCAACCTCGGACTAGCGGGAGGTCAGGAGACCCAGTACTTC

V gene: TRBV5-1
CDR3 length: 14
D gene: NA
J gene: TRBJ2-3
CDR3 protein: CASSFGQGKDTQYF
CDR3 DNA: TGCGCCAGCAGCTTCGGGCAGGGCAAAGATACGCAGTATTTT

V gene: TRBV5-1
CDR3 length: 21
D gene: TRBD2
J gene: TRBJ2-5
CDR3 protein: CASSGGTEEREGLGPQETQYF
CDR3 DNA: TGCGCCAGCAGCGGCGGGACAGAAGAGCGGGAGGGCCTCGGACCCCAAGAGACCCAGTACTTC

V gene: TRBV25-1
CDR3 length: 15
D gene: NA
J gene: TRBJ1-2
CDR3 protein: CASSEYGESNYGYTF
CDR3 DNA: TGTGCCAGCAGTGAATATGGGGAGTCCAACTATGGCTACACCTTC

V gene: TRBV6-1
CDR3 length: 13
D gene: NA
J gene: TRBJ2-7
CDR3 protein: CASSDRVSYEQYF
CDR3 DNA: TGTGCCAGCAGTGACAGGGTTAGCTACGAGCAGTACTTC

V gene: TRBV4-3
CDR3 length: 14
D gene: TRBD1
J gene: TRBJ2-7
CDR3 protein: CASSLDRGSYEQYF
CDR3 DNA: TGCGCCAGCAGCTTAGACAGGGGATCCTACGAGCAGTACTTC

V gene: TRBV2
CDR3 length: 15
D gene: TRBD2
J gene: TRBJ2-1
CDR3 protein: CASSEGAGLYHEQFF
CDR3 DNA: TGTGCCAGCAGTGAAGGAGCGGGATTATATCATGAGCAGTTCTTC